The 20 T cell receptor beta chains below were found in one sample sequenced in a study of blood T cell repertoires in COVID-19. Assay used: immunoSEQ multiplex PCR; TCRdb lists only in-frame clones, some missing. The sample has 68,000 or so clones; roughly 80% are singletons. Sequenced material: peripheral blood. These receptors all stem from a human donor in a cohort sampled during active COVID-19.

This sequence joins TRBV9 and TRBJ1-1, with a weak D call TRBD1 (6 bases). This CDR3 comprises 15 residues. The V gene's germline CDR1 is SGDLS and CDR2 YYNGEE. Between the trimmed V and J ends, which lost 1 base and 1 base, there was a span of 11 bases. This CDR3 is CASSVRRGPNTEAFF. CDR3 nucleotide sequence: TGTGCCAGCAGCGTACGCAGGGGACCGAACACTGAAGCTTTCTTT.

CDR3 bases: TGTGCCAGTAGTATTTGGGCAGTGACACATGGCTACACCTTC. It codes for CASSIWAVTHGYTF. The V and J genes are TRBV19 and TRBJ1-2; no clear D gene. Deletions cut 3 bases from V and 6 bases from J, with 14 bases between. The germline V gene has CDR1 LNHDA and CDR2 SQIVND (reference sequence). CDR3 length: 14 amino acids.

The chain uses TRBV19 and TRBJ1-5, with D possibly TRBD1 on 6 matching bases. Trimming took 6 bases from V and 0 from J, leaving 12 bases between them. The germline V gene encodes CDR1 LNHDA and CDR2 SQIVND (reference sequence). CDR3 size: 15 residues. CDR3 region: CASSLNRDSNQPQHF. Written as DNA, the CDR3 is TGTGCCAGTAGCCTTAACAGGGATAGCAATCAGCCCCAGCATTTT.

This chain links TRBV27 with TRBJ2-7, with D unclear. The length of the CDR3 is 11 residues. Trimming stripped 5 bases from V and 5 bases from J, with 7 bases between. Germline V lookup: CDR1 MNHEY, CDR2 SMNVEV (reference sequence). CDR3 in amino acids: CASSQSNEQYF. CDR3 in DNA: TGTGCCAGCAGTCAATCCAACGAGCAGTACTTC.

About this clone itself: Other DNA variants within this sample encode the same CDR3. As DNA, the CDR3 is TGTGCCAGCAGTGCCAATCCGAGGAACAATCAGCCCCAGCATTTT. Its translation is CASSANPRNNQPQHF. The genes are TRBV2 and TRBJ1-5; D ambiguous. Per germline, CDR1 SNHLY and CDR2 FYNNEI. The CDR3 extends over 15 amino acids. V was clipped by 4 bases and J by 3 bases, with 13 bases between them.

The chain joins TRBV6-5 to TRBJ2-7; D may be TRBD1 (6 bases). This CDR3 contains 14 residues. Germline assignment: CDR1 MNHEY and CDR2 SVGAGI. The CDR3 DNA is TGTTTGACCCGATCACAGGGAGATTCCTACGAGCAGTACTTC. As protein: CLTRSQGDSYEQYF.

The gene calls are TRBV11-3 and TRBJ2-3, with D perhaps TRBD1 (5 bases). Germline CDR1 SGHNT, CDR2 YENEEA. CDR3 size: 16 residues. The V end lost 5 bases, the J end lost 4 bases, and 19 bases lay between the germline ends. The CDR3, as DNA: TGTGCCAGCAGCCTTACAGGCGCCTCGGGTGCAGATACGCAGTATTTT. It encodes CASSLTGASGADTQYF.

This clone was seen a handful of times. This chain links TRBV6-6 with TRBJ2-1; D may be TRBD1 (5 bases). This CDR3 spans 14 amino acids. Trimming shortened V by 5 bases and J by 6 bases, and 14 bases separated the two germline ends. In germline, CDR1 is MNHNY, CDR2 SVGAGI (reference sequence). CDR3 nucleotide sequence: TGTGCCAGCAGTCGATTCAGGGAAGCCAATGAGCAGTTCTTC. It encodes CASSRFREANEQFF.

The rearrangement joins TRBV7-2 to TRBJ1-4; a possible D gene is TRBD1 (5 bases). V was clipped by 7 bases and J by 7 bases, with 16 bases between them. Germline V gene sequence: CDR1 SGHTA, CDR2 FQGNSA. The CDR3 consists of 14 residues. CDR3 bases: TGTGCCAGCACCCAGGGACTACCGCTTGAAAAACTGTTTTTT. Amino acids: CASTQGLPLEKLFF.

This clone was seen only a few times. This rearrangement joins TRBV6-5 to TRBJ2-7, with 9 bases identical to TRBD1. Trimming at V came to 8 bases and at J to 6 bases, leaving 14 bases not matched to a gene. CDR1 is MNHEY and CDR2 is SVGAGI in the germline V gene. The CDR3 has 15 residues. CDR3 coding DNA: TGTGCCAGCGGAGACTTTGTGACAGGGGGGACCGAGCAGTACTTC. It is translated as CASGDFVTGGTEQYF.

In this sample, this clone turned up once. J is TRBJ2-1 and V is TRBV24-1, with 7 bases matching TRBD1. The germline CDR1 and CDR2 sequences are KGHDR and SFDVKD. The CDR3 sequence is 15 residues long. V was pared by 3 bases and J by 5 bases, with 6 bases of the junction left unmatched. The CDR3 DNA sequence: TGTGCCACCAGTGATACCCGACAGGGAGACAATGAGCAGTTCTTC. It yields the protein CATSDTRQGDNEQFF.

The gene calls are TRBV12-5 and TRBJ2-3; the D gene is possibly TRBD2 (8 bases). The CDR3 loop spans 11 amino acids. Germline CDR1 and CDR2: LGHNT and FRNRAP. Trimming shortened V by 10 bases and J by 13 bases, and 18 bases separated the two germline ends. The CDR3 DNA sequence: TGTGCTAACCTCTCGGGGGGGACAGAGTATTTT. Amino acid sequence: CANLSGGTEYF.

The V and J genes are TRBV27 and TRBJ1-2; tentatively, D is TRBD1 (5 bases). The germline V and J ends were trimmed by 2 bases and 0 bases, with 7 bases remaining between them. CDR1 and CDR2 from the germline V gene are MNHEY and SMNVEV (reference sequence). This CDR3 comprises 14 residues. The CDR3: CASSLRGPNYGYTF. CDR3 coding DNA: TGTGCCAGCAGTTTAAGGGGCCCTAACTATGGCTACACCTTC.

This clone occurred once. The V and J genes are TRBV6-1 and TRBJ2-5, with a possible D match to TRBD1 (6 bases). Germline lookup yields CDR1 MNHNS and CDR2 SASEGT. The V end lost 3 bases, the J end lost 0 bases, and 11 bases lay between the germline ends. The CDR3 loop spans 15 amino acids. In DNA, the CDR3 is TGTGCCAGCAGTGAGGGGGCGGGTCACCAAGAGACCCAGTACTTC. Protein: CASSEGAGHQETQYF.

The CDR3 reads CASSIRGLAEETQYF. The CDR3 DNA is TGTGCCAGCAGTATTCGGGGACTAGCGGAAGAGACCCAGTACTTC. This chain connects TRBV27 to TRBJ2-5; TRBD2 aligns across 11 bases. V lost 5 bases and J lost 3; bases outside the gene matches: 5. CDR3 size: 15 residues. CDR1 is MNHEY, CDR2 SMNVEV, per germline (reference sequence).

The V gene is TRBV29-1, the J gene TRBJ2-1; 12 nucleotides match TRBD2. The J segment lost 8 bases and the V segment lost 7 bases, leaving 3 bases of the junction unmatched. The CDR3 spans 12 residues. The germline V gene has CDR1 SQVTM and CDR2 ANQGSEA. CDR3 nucleotides: TGCAGCGCACTAGCGGGGGGTTATGAGCAGTTCTTC. It specifies CSALAGGYEQFF.

This rearrangement joins TRBV10-3 to TRBJ1-6; D is undetermined. The CDR3 totals 16 residues. V gave up 4 bases and J gave up 0 bases, with 10 bases separating them. CDR1 is ENHRY, CDR2 SYGVKD, per germline. DNA for the CDR3: TGTGCCATCAGTGCCGGGGAGAGCTCCTATAATTCACCCCTCCACTTT. Amino acid sequence: CAISAGESSYNSPLHF.

V gene TRBV6-4 combines with J gene TRBJ2-5; a weak D match, TRBD2 (6 bases). The germline V gene has CDR1 MRHNA and CDR2 SNTAGT. The CDR3 spans 19 residues. The V gene lost 0 bases and the J gene lost 2 bases, with 22 bases spanning the gap. The CDR3 region has the DNA TGTGCCAGCAGTGACTCGACTTTAGGTTGCGGGGTCTCTCAAGAGACCCAGTACTTC. It encodes CASSDSTLGCGVSQETQYF.

The chain has TRBV6-5 and TRBJ2-5; D is perhaps TRBD2 (5 bases). Trimming cost V 6 bases and J 2 bases, with 13 bases left between them. The CDR3 spans 14 residues. Germline V CDR1 and CDR2: MNHEY, SVGAGI. CDR3 sequence (DNA): TGTGCCAGCAGGGGGAGCTGGCCTCAAGAGACCCAGTACTTC. As protein: CASRGSWPQETQYF.

The chain combines TRBV7-8 with TRBJ2-1; 8 nucleotides agree with TRBD2. J lost 4 bases, V lost 4 bases, and 6 bases had no gene match. CDR1 is SGHVS and CDR2 is FQNEAQ in the germline V gene. The CDR3 totals 15 residues. CDR3 region: CASSWRGAGYNEQFF. The CDR3 coding sequence is TGTGCCAGCAGCTGGCGGGGGGCGGGGTACAATGAGCAGTTCTTC.